Presented here are 32 T cell receptor beta chains from one specimen sequenced in a study of Graves' ophthalmopathy and Graves' hyperthyroidism. The study amplified TCR beta CDR3 regions using RNA transcripts. RT-PCR with HTBI primers came first, then second-round multiplex PCR. TCRdb itself ran the multiplex PCR reads through MiXCR, one entry per CDR3 protein. The table shows just over 600,000 distinct CDR3 sequences, with 20% to 25% occurring only once. The specimen sequenced was peripheral blood. These receptor sequences come from a woman aged 18-29 years with stable Graves' hyperthyroidism. Some clones in this sample may be carry-over from other donors' samples.

The chain combines TRBV7-2 with TRBJ2-5; either TRBD1 or TRBD2 may supply D (5 bases each). The CDR3 runs to 15 residues. Germline CDR1 is SGHTA and CDR2 is FQGNSA. V lost 1 base, J lost 7 bases, and 16 bases lay in between. The CDR3: CASSLGERTQGTQYF. The DNA for the CDR3 is TGTGCCAGCAGCTTAGGGGAGCGGACCCAGGGGACCCAGTACTTC.

This clonotype was seen ten or more times. This sequence joins TRBV28 and TRBJ2-7; 9 nucleotides line up with TRBD1. There are 15 residues in the CDR3. The trim removed 2 bases at V and 2 bases at J, leaving 4 bases unmatched. Germline CDR1 MDHEN, CDR2 SYDVKM. CDR3 nucleotide sequence: TGTGCCAGCAGTTTAGGGACAGGGACGGCCTACGAGCAGTACTTC. Its protein is CASSLGTGTAYEQYF. The full variable domain, with the rest looked up from reference TRBV28 and TRBJ2-7, is DVKVTQSSRYLVKRTGEKVFLECVQDMDHENMFWYRQDPGLGLRLIYFSYDVKMKEKGDIPEGYSVSREKKERFSLILESASTNQTSMYLCASSLGTGTAYEQYFGPGTRLTVT.

This clonotype was observed at least ten times. V gene TRBV6-5 combines with J gene TRBJ2-7, with D unresolved. CDR3 length: 13 residues. V lost 2 bases and J lost 5, with 10 bases in between. Per the germline V gene, CDR1 is MNHEY and CDR2 is SVGAGI. In DNA, the CDR3 is TGTGCCAGCAGTTACAGAGGAGTCCACGAGCAGTACTTC. Translation gives CASSYRGVHEQYF.

This clonotype turned up a few times. V usage is TRBV30 and J usage is TRBJ2-7; possibly TRBD1 for D (6 bases). Germline loops: CDR1 GTSNPN, CDR2 SVGIG (reference sequence). V shed 3 bases and J shed 5 bases, with 17 bases lying between them. The CDR3 runs 14 residues. The CDR3 nucleotides read TGTGCCTGGAGGGGTCCAGGGGCTTCGAACGAGCAGTACTTC. This sequence encodes CAWRGPGASNEQYF.

This clonotype was observed at least ten times. Just one base apart from a much larger clone, this may be a read error. The rearrangement joins TRBV12-3 or TRBV12-4 to TRBJ1-1; D perhaps matches TRBD1 (5 bases). The CDR3 runs to 13 residues. CDR3 loop: CASSFSGNTEASF. In DNA form, the CDR3 reads TGTGCCAGCAGTTTTTCAGGGAACACTGAAGCTTCCTTT.

There are many counts of this clonotype. V and J are TRBV6-5 and TRBJ1-1; tentatively, D is TRBD1 (5 bases). From germline, CDR1 is MNHEY and CDR2 SVGAGI. The CDR3 runs 15 residues. Trimming shortened V by 3 bases and J by 1 base, and 12 bases separated the two germline ends. CDR3 sequence (DNA): TGTGCCAGCAGTTATCGACGGGGGGAGAACACTGAAGCTTTCTTT. It specifies CASSYRRGENTEAFF.

In its sample, this clonotype was seen many times. The chain employs TRBV7-8 and TRBJ1-1; the D gene is possibly TRBD1 (6 bases). CDR3 size: 12 residues. CDR1 is SGHVS, CDR2 FQNEAQ, per germline. V was shortened by 3 bases and J by 10 bases, with 12 bases between the two germline ends. The CDR3: CASSFTGMGAFF. CDR3 sequence (DNA): TGTGCCAGCAGCTTCACAGGGATGGGAGCTTTCTTT.

This clonotype has at least ten counts. The rearrangement joins TRBV6-2 or TRBV6-3 to TRBJ2-7, with 7 nucleotides matching TRBD1. The CDR3 extends over 15 amino acids. Germline V gene data show CDR1 as MNHEY and CDR2 as SVGEGT. V was pared by 5 bases and J by 2 bases, with 9 bases of the junction left unmatched. The CDR3 DNA sequence: TGTGCCAGCAGTAAACCGGCAGGGGGAACCTACGAGCAGTACTTC. It encodes CASSKPAGGTYEQYF.

This clonotype has a handful of counts. The chain recombines TRBV3-1 with TRBJ1-6; D perhaps matches TRBD1 (6 bases). CDR1 is LGHDT, CDR2 YNNKEL, per germline (reference sequence). The CDR3 loop spans 15 amino acids. The V and J ends lost 4 bases and 3 bases respectively, with 10 bases between them. CDR3 in amino acids: CASSPPGVYNSPLHF. The CDR3 DNA sequence: TGTGCCAGCAGCCCCCCAGGGGTCTATAATTCACCCCTCCACTTT.

This clonotype was seen ten or more times. This chain uses TRBV27 with TRBJ2-7; tentative D call: TRBD2 (5 bases). V lost 5 bases to trimming and J lost 4 bases, with 12 bases between them. This CDR3 spans 13 amino acids. Looked up from germline, CDR1 is MNHEY and CDR2 is SMNVEV (reference sequence). CDR3 region: CASSRTGKYEQYF. The CDR3 nucleotides read TGTGCCAGCAGTCGGACTGGAAAATACGAGCAGTACTTC.

Ten or more counts support this clonotype. The chain joins TRBV20-1 to TRBJ1-1; a weak D match, TRBD1 (5 bases). The CDR3 is made up of 13 amino acids. The ends were cut back, 1 base at V and 3 bases at J, with 9 bases in the middle. Germline CDR1 is DFQATT and CDR2 is SNEGSKA (reference sequence). DNA of the CDR3: TGCAGTGCTAGAGGGCAGGGCCACACTGAAGCTTTCTTT. Translating gives CSARGQGHTEAFF.

This clonotype was recorded a few times. The chain combines TRBV14 with TRBJ1-1, with D perhaps TRBD1 (6 bases). Per the germline V gene, CDR1 is SGHDN and CDR2 is FVKESK. CDR3 size: 15 residues. With 1 base removed from V and 0 bases from J, the gap between germline ends came to 9 bases. This chain's CDR3 is CASSQAAGVNTEAFF. CDR3 sequence (DNA): TGTGCCAGCAGCCAAGCGGCAGGGGTGAACACTGAAGCTTTCTTT. The variable domain in full, with the rest retrieved from reference TRBV14 and TRBJ1-1, is EAGVTQFPSHSVIEKGQTVTLRCDPISGHDNLYWYRRVMGKEIKFLLHFVKESKQDESGMPNNRFLAERTGGTYSTLKVQPAELEDSGVYFCASSQAAGVNTEAFFGQGTRLTVV.

This clonotype was seen repeatedly, ten times or more. One junction end does not reproduce the germline sequence, and a read error may be involved. This chain connects TRBV28 to TRBJ2-2; possible D gene TRBD2, 6 bases. Germline-derived CDR1 and CDR2 are MDHEN and SYDVKM. The CDR3 totals 14 residues. The CDR3 bases are TGTGCCAGCAAACTCACGATGAACACCGGGGGGCTGTTTTTT. Translating it yields CASKLTMNTGGLFF. Supplemented by reference TRBV28 and TRBJ2-2, the full variable domain reads DVKVTQSSRYLVKRTGEKVFLECVQDMDHENMFWYRQDPGLGLRLIYFSYDVKMKEKGDIPEGYSVSREKKERFSLILESASTNQTSMYLCASKLTMNTGGLFFGEGSRLTVL.

This clonotype showed up many times. The chain recombines TRBV12-3 or TRBV12-4 with TRBJ1-1, with a possible D match to TRBD1 (5 bases). CDR3 length: 15 residues. V was clipped by 7 bases and J by 3 bases, with 18 bases between them. The CDR3 nucleotides are TGTGCCAGCAAACGGGCAGGGATCGGGGACACTGAAGCTTTCTTT. Its protein is CASKRAGIGDTEAFF.

This clonotype was recorded at least ten times. This chain joins TRBV30 and TRBJ1-1; 11 nucleotides line up with TRBD1. CDR1 and CDR2 (germline): GTSNPN, SVGIG (reference sequence). The CDR3 totals 14 residues. V lost 8 bases to trimming and J lost 6 bases; unmatched junction nucleotides: 11. CDR3 nucleotides: TGTGCCCTCCGACAACCGGGACAGGGGGCTGAAGCTTTCTTT. Encoded protein: CALRQPGQGAEAFF.

This clonotype has a handful of counts. The V and J genes are TRBV27 and TRBJ1-1; the match to TRBD1 covers 10 bases. Germline assignment: CDR1 MNHEY and CDR2 SMNVEV (reference sequence). The CDR3 spans 15 residues. The trim removed 3 bases at V and 5 bases at J, leaving 6 bases unmatched. In nucleotides, the CDR3 is TGTGCCAGCAGTTTCCTTGGGACAGGGGAGACTGAAGCTTTCTTT. It yields the protein CASSFLGTGETEAFF.

As DNA, the CDR3 is TGTGCCTGGAGTGGGAGGGCTGAAGCTTTCTTT. Translated: CAWSGRAEAFF. V is TRBV30 and J is TRBJ1-1, with unresolved D. Germline V gene sequence: CDR1 GTSNPN, CDR2 SVGIG (reference sequence). CDR3 size: 11 residues. Trimming left V 1 base short and J 6 bases short, with 6 bases between.

This clonotype was counted ten times or more. The rearrangement joins TRBV20-1 to TRBJ2-5, with 14 bases lining up with TRBD2. The CDR3 is made up of 17 amino acids. Trimming removed 2 bases from V and 4 bases from J; junction bases left unmatched: 9. Germline-derived CDR1 and CDR2 are DFQATT and SNEGSKA (reference sequence). This CDR3 reads CSARQRGTSGSRETQYF. The CDR3 DNA reads TGCAGTGCTAGACAAAGGGGGACTAGCGGGAGTAGAGAGACCCAGTACTTC.

The sample holds many counts of this clonotype. J is TRBJ1-2 and V is TRBV6-1; D is undetermined. There are 13 residues in the CDR3. Trimming shortened V by 1 base and J by 4 bases, and 7 bases separated the two germline ends. The germline CDR1 and CDR2 sequences are MNHNS and SASEGT. DNA of the CDR3: TGTGCCAGCAGTGAAGTTAGCAGCTATGGCTACACCTTC. This translates into CASSEVSSYGYTF.

This clonotype was detected ten times or more. This chain joins TRBV2 and TRBJ1-5, with D unclear. Germline CDR1 is SNHLY and CDR2 is FYNNEI. This CDR3 comprises 15 residues. The V end was cut by 5 bases, the J end by 4 bases, with 15 bases between. In DNA, the CDR3 is TGTGCCAGCAGTAACAAAGCTTCTACGAATCAGCCCCAGCATTTT. It is translated as CASSNKASTNQPQHF.

The chain has TRBV28 and TRBJ2-1; 8 positions match TRBD1. The V and J ends lost 4 bases and 1 base, in that order; junction bases with no gene match: 3. The CDR3 covers 15 residues. The germline V gene has CDR1 MDHEN and CDR2 SYDVKM. For the CDR3, the DNA is TGTGCCAGCAGTTGGACAGGGAAGTCCTACAATGAGCAGTTCTTC. Amino acids: CASSWTGKSYNEQFF. The entire variable domain, with the rest obtained from reference TRBV28 and TRBJ2-1, is as follows: DVKVTQSSRYLVKRTGEKVFLECVQDMDHENMFWYRQDPGLGLRLIYFSYDVKMKEKGDIPEGYSVSREKKERFSLILESASTNQTSMYLCASSWTGKSYNEQFFGPGTRLTVL.

This clonotype has at least ten counts. The V gene is TRBV6-1, the J gene TRBJ1-2; 11 bases match TRBD1. J gave up 5 bases and V 3 bases, and 5 bases lay outside the gene matches. The germline V gene encodes CDR1 MNHNS and CDR2 SASEGT. This CDR3 is 15 amino acids long. The CDR3: CASSDGTGGKYGYTF. The CDR3 DNA is TGTGCCAGCAGTGATGGGACAGGGGGAAAATATGGCTACACCTTC.

The table lists this clonotype with a few counts. The V call is TRBV15, the J call TRBJ2-7; TRBD1 matches at 9 bases. Germline lookup yields CDR1 LNHNV and CDR2 YYDKDF (reference sequence). The V gene end was trimmed by 3 bases and the J gene end by 1 base; junction bases not matched to a gene: 4. The CDR3 totals 15 residues. The chain's CDR3 is CATSRGTGKSYEQYF. In DNA form, the CDR3 reads TGTGCCACCAGCAGGGGGACAGGGAAATCCTACGAGCAGTACTTC. Full variable domain (missing parts from reference TRBV15 and TRBJ2-7): DAMVIQNPRYQVTQFGKPVTLSCSQTLNHNVMYWYQQKSSQAPKLLFHYYDKDFNNEADTPDNFQSRRPNTSFCFLDIRSPGLGDTAMYLCATSRGTGKSYEQYFGPGTRLTVT.

This clonotype came up many times. V and J are TRBV11-2 and TRBJ2-7; no definite D call. CDR1 is SGHAT, CDR2 FQNNGV, per germline. Trimming pared 6 bases from V and 5 bases from J, leaving 14 bases between. The CDR3 covers 13 residues. The CDR3 nucleotides read TGTGCCAGCAGTCGATTCCCGTTTGACGAGCAGTACTTC. It yields the protein CASSRFPFDEQYF.

This clonotype was counted at least ten times. V is TRBV18 and J is TRBJ2-5; D is ambiguous. CDR1 and CDR2 (germline): KGHSH, LQKENI. V lost 5 bases, J lost 4 bases, and 5 bases lay in between. The CDR3 sequence is 11 residues long. The CDR3 DNA reads as TGTGCCAGCTCAACCTCAGAGACCCAGTACTTC. Protein: CASSTSETQYF.

This clonotype has just a few counts. The chain uses TRBV29-1 and TRBJ2-7; perhaps TRBD2 as D (6 bases). From germline, CDR1 is SQVTM and CDR2 ANQGSEA. The V gene lost 5 bases and the J gene lost 2 bases, with 13 bases spanning the gap. This CDR3 is 13 amino acids long. The CDR3 DNA sequence: TGCAGCGTTTCTAGCGTGGAGACCTACGAGCAGTACTTC. This translates into CSVSSVETYEQYF.

This clonotype showed up many times. CDR3 in DNA: TGTGCCAGCAGCCCAAATAGAGGTGCTGGCTACACCTTC. Amino acids: CASSPNRGAGYTF. V gene TRBV7-8 combines with J gene TRBJ1-2; D remains ambiguous. The CDR3 spans 13 residues. In germline, CDR1 is SGHVS, CDR2 FQNEAQ. Trimming left V 5 bases short and J 7 bases short, with 14 bases between. Full variable domain (remainder filled in from reference TRBV7-8 and TRBJ1-2): GAGVSQSPRYKVAKRGQDVALRCDPISGHVSLFWYQQALGQGPEFLTYFQNEAQLDKSGLPSDRFFAERPEGSVSTLKIQRTQQEDSAVYLCASSPNRGAGYTFGSGTRLTVV.

As to this clonotype: This CDR3 fails to terminate in the conserved phenylalanine or tryptophan, so it likely reflects a read error. This rearrangement joins TRBV14 to TRBJ1-1; tentatively, D is TRBD1 (5 bases). V was shortened by 4 bases and J by 6 bases, with 9 bases between the two germline ends. This CDR3 has 12 residues. Germline V gene sequence: CDR1 SGHDN, CDR2 FVKESK. This CDR3 reads CASSRGKAEAFL. The CDR3 DNA reads TGTGCCAGCAGCCGGGGGAAGGCTGAAGCTTTCCTT.

This clonotype showed up many times. The V gene is TRBV18, the J gene TRBJ2-7; D gene uncertain. CDR3 size: 14 residues. CDR1 is KGHSH, CDR2 LQKENI, per germline. V lost 0 bases to trimming and J lost 3 bases, with 9 bases between them. CDR3 sequence (DNA): TGTGCCAGCTCACCACCTAACAAGGACTACGAGCAGTACTTC. It yields the protein CASSPPNKDYEQYF. Full variable domain (remainder filled in from reference TRBV18 and TRBJ2-7): NAGVMQNPRHLVRRRGQEARLRCSPMKGHSHVYWYRQLPEEGLKFMVYLQKENIIDESGMPKERFSAEFPKEGPSILRIQQVVRGDSAAYFCASSPPNKDYEQYFGPGTRLTVT.

This clonotype was recorded at least ten times. The rearrangement uses TRBV28 and TRBJ2-5, with 8 bases that match TRBD2. Losses at the gene ends were 11 bases for V and 4 bases for J; bases not matched to a gene: 6. CDR3 size: 12 residues. CDR1 is MDHEN and CDR2 is SYDVKM in the germline V gene. CDR3 protein: CASSSGRETQYF. CDR3 bases: TGTGCCTCGTCTAGCGGGCGAGAGACCCAGTACTTC.

In its sample, this clonotype was seen once. The rearrangement links TRBV4-1 to TRBJ2-5, with 7 bases identical to TRBD1. After removal of 1 base from V and 5 bases from J, the junction contained 10 bases not matched to a gene. Germline values: CDR1 MGHRA, CDR2 YSYEKL. This CDR3 comprises 16 residues. The CDR3 coding sequence is TGCGCCAGCAGCCAAGTCCGAGGGGGCAGTTGGGAGACCCAGTACTTC. Amino acids: CASSQVRGGSWETQYF.

This clonotype was observed once. Here the CDR3 reads CAWSVGRVGEQYF. DNA for the CDR3: TGTGCCTGGAGTGTGGGGCGAGTGGGCGAGCAGTACTTC. The V gene is TRBV30, the J gene TRBJ2-7; tentatively, D is TRBD1 (5 bases). The germline V gene encodes CDR1 GTSNPN and CDR2 SVGIG (reference sequence). CDR3 length: 13 amino acids. V was clipped by 0 bases and J by 6 bases, with 12 bases between them.